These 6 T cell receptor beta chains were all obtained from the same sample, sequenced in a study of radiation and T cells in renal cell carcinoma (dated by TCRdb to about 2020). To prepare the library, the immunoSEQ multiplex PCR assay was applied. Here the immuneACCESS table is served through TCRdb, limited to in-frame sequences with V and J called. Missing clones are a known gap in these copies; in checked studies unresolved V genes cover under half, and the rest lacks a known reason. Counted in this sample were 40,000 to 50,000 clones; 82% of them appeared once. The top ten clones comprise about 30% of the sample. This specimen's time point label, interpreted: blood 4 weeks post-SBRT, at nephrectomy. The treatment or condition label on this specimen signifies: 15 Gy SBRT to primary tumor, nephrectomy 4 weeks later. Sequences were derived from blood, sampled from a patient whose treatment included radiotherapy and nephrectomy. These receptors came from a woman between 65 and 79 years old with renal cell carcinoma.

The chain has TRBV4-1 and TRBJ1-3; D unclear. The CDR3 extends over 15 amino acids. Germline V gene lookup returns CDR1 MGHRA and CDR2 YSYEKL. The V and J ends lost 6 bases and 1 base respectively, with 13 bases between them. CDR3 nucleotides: TGCGCCAGCAGTTACGACCAGTTTTCTGGAAACACCATATATTTT. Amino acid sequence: CASSYDQFSGNTIYF.

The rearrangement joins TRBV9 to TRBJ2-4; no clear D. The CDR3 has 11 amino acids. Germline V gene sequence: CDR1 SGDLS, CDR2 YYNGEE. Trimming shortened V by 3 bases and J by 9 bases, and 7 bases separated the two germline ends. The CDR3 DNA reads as TGTGCCAGCAGCGCTGGGCGCATTCAGTACTTC. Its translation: CASSAGRIQYF.

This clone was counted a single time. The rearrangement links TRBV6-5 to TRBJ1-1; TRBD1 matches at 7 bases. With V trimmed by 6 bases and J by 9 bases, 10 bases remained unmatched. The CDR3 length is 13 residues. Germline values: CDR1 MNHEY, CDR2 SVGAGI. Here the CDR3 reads CASSPGQEQQAFF. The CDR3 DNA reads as TGTGCCAGCAGCCCCGGACAGGAACAACAAGCTTTCTTT.

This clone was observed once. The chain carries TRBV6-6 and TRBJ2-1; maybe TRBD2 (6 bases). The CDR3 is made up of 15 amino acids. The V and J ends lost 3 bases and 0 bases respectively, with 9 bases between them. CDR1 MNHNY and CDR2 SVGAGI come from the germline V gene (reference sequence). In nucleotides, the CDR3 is TGTGCCAGCAGTTATAGCGGAGACTCCTACAATGAGCAGTTCTTC. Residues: CASSYSGDSYNEQFF.

CDR3 protein: CASSLYNYGYTF. The DNA of the CDR3 is TGTGCCAGCAGCTTATATAACTATGGCTACACCTTC. The chain joins TRBV7-2 to TRBJ1-2; D uncertain. The CDR3 covers 12 residues. The germline V gene encodes CDR1 SGHTA and CDR2 FQGNSA. Trimming removed 2 bases from V and 1 base from J, with 2 bases in between.

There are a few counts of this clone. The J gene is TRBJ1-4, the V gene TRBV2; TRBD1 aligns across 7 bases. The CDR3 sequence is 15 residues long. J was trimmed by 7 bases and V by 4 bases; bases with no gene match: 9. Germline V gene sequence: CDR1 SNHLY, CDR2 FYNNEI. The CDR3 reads CASSGGTAFGEKLFF. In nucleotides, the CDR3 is TGTGCCAGCAGTGGGGGGACAGCCTTCGGTGAAAAACTGTTTTTT.